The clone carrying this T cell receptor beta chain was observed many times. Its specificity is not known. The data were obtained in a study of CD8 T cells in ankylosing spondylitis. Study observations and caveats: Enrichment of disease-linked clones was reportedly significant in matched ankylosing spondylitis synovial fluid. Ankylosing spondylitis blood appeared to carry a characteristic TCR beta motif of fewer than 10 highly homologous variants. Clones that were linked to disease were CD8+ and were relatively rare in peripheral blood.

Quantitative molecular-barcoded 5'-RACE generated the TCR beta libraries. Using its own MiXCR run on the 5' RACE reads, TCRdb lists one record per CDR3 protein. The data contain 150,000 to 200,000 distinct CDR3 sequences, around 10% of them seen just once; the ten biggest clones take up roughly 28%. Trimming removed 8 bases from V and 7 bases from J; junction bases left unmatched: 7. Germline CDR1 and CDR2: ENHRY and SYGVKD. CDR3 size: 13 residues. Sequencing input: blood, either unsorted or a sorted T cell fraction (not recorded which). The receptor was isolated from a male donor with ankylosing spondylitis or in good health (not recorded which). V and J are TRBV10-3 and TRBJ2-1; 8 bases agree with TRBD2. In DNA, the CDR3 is TGTGCCATCGGCCTAGCGGGCCAAAATGAGCAGTTCTTC. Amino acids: CAIGLAGQNEQFF.